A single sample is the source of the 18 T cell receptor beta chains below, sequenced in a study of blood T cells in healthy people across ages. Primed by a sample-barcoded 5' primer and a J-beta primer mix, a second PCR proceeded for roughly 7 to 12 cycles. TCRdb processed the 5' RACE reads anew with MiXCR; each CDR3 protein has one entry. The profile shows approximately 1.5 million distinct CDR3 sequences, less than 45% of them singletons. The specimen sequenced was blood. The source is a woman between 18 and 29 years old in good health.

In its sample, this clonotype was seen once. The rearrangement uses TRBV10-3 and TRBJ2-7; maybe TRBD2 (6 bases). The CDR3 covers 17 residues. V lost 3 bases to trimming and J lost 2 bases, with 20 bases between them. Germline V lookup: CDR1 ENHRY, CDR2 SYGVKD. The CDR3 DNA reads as TGTGCCATCAGTGATCCCACGCTTGGAGGGGCAGCCTACGAGCAGTACTTC. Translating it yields CAISDPTLGGAAYEQYF.

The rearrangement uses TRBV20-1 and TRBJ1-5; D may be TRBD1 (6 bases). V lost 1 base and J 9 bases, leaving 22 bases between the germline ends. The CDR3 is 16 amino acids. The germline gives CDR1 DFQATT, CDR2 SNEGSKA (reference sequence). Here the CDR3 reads CSARASPGASDRPQHF. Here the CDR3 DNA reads TGCAGTGCTAGAGCTTCGCCAGGGGCCTCCGATCGGCCCCAGCATTTT.

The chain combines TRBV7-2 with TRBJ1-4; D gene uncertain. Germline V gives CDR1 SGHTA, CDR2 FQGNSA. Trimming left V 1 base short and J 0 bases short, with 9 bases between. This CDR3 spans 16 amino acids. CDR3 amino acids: CASSLVGQSTNEKLFF. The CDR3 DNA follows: TGTGCCAGCAGCTTAGTAGGGCAGTCAACTAATGAAAAACTGTTTTTT. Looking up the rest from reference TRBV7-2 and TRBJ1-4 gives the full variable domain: GAGVSQSPSNKVTEKGKDVELRCDPISGHTALYWYRQSLGQGLEFLIYFQGNSAPDKSGLPSDRFSAERTGGSVSTLTIQRTQQEDSAVYLCASSLVGQSTNEKLFFGSGTQLSVL.

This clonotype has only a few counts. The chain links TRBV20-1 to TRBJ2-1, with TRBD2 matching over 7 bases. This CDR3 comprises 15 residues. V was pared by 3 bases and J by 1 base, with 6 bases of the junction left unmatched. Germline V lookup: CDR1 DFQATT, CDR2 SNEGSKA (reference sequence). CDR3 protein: CSASRGAGSYNEQFF. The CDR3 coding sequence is TGCAGTGCTAGCCGAGGAGCGGGGTCCTACAATGAGCAGTTCTTC.

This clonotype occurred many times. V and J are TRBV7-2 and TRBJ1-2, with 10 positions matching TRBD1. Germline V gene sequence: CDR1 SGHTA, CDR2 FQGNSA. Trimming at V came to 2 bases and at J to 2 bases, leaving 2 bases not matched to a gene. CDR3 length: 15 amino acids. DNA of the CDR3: TGTGCCAGCAGCTTAACGGACAGGGGGAACTATGGCTACACCTTC. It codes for CASSLTDRGNYGYTF.

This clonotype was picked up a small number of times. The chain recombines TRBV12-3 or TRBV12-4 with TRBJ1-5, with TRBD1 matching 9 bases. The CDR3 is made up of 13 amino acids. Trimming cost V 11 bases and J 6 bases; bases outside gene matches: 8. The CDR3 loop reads CACGGTGFQPQHF. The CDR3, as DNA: TGTGCCTGCGGAGGGACAGGGTTTCAGCCCCAGCATTTT.

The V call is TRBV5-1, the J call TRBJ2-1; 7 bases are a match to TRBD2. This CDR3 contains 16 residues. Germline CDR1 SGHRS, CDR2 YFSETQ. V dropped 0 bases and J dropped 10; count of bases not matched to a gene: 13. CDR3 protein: CASSLALAVGPGEQFF. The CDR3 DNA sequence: TGCGCCAGCAGCTTGGCTCTAGCGGTAGGGCCAGGAGAGCAGTTCTTC.

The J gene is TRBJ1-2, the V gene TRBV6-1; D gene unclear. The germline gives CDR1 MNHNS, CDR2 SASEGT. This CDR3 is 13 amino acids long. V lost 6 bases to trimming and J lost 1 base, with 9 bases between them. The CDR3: CASRVGSNYGYTF. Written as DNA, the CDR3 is TGTGCCAGCAGGGTCGGGAGTAACTATGGCTACACCTTC.

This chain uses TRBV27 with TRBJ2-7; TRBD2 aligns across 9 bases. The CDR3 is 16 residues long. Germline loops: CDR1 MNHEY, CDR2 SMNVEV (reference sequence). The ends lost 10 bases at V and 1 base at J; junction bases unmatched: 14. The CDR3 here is CANSPSLAGVSYEQYF. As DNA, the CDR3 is TGTGCCAACAGCCCTTCTTTAGCGGGAGTTTCCTACGAGCAGTACTTC.

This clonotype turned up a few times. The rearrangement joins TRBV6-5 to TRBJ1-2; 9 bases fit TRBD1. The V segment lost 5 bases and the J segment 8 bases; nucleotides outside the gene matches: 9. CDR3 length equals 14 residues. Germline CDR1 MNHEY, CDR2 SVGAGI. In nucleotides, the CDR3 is TGTGCCAGCAGTCGGGACAGGGCGAAGAAAGGCTACACCTTC. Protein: CASSRDRAKKGYTF.

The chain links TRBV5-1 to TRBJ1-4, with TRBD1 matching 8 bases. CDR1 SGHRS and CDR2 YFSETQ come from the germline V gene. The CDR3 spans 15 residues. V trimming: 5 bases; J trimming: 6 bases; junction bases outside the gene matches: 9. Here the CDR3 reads CASSFDRGSDEKLFF. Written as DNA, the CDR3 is TGCGCCAGCAGTTTTGACAGGGGATCAGATGAAAAACTGTTTTTT.

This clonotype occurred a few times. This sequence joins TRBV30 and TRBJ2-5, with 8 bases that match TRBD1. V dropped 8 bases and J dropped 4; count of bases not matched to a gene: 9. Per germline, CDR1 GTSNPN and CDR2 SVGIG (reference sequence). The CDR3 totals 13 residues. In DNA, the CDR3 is TGTGCCCACAGCAGGGGGCTCCGAGAGACCCAGTACTTC. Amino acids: CAHSRGLRETQYF.

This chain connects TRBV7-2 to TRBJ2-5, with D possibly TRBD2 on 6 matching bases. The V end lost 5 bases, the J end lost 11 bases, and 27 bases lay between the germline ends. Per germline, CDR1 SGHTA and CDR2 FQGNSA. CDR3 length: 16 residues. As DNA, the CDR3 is TGTGCCAGCAGCCCGCAACCCGTCGGCGGGGCTAGGGAGCAGTACTTC. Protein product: CASSPQPVGGAREQYF.

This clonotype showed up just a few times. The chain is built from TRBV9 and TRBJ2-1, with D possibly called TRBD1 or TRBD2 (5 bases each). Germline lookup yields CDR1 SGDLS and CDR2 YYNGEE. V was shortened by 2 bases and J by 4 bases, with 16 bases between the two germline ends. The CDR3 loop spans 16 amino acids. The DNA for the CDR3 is TGTGCCAGCAGCGTTGACGGACGGGGCGATTACAATGAGCAGTTCTTC. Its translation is CASSVDGRGDYNEQFF. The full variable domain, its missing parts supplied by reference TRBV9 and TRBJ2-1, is DSGVTQTPKHLITATGQRVTLRCSPRSGDLSVYWYQQSLDQGLQFLIQYYNGEERAKGNILERFSAQQFPDLHSELNLSSLELGDSALYFCASSVDGRGDYNEQFFGPGTRLTVL.

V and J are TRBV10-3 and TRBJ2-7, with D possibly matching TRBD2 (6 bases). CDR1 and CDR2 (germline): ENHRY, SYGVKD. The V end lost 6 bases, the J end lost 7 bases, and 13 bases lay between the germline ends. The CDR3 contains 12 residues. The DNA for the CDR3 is TGTGCCATCAGCTCCCGGGACTTTGAGCAGTACTTC. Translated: CAISSRDFEQYF.

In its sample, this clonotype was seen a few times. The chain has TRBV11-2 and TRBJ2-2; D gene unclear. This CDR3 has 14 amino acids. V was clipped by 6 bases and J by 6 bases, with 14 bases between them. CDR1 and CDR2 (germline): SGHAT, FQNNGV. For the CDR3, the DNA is TGTGCCAGCAGTTACGACCCCCGGGCCGGGGAGCTGTTTTTT. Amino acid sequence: CASSYDPRAGELFF.

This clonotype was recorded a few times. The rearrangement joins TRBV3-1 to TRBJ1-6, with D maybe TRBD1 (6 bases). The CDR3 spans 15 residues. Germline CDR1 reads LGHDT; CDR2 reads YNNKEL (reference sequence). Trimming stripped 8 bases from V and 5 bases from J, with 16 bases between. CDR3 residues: CASQPRGQDNSPLHF. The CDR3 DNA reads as TGTGCCAGCCAGCCAAGGGGACAAGATAATTCACCCCTCCACTTT.

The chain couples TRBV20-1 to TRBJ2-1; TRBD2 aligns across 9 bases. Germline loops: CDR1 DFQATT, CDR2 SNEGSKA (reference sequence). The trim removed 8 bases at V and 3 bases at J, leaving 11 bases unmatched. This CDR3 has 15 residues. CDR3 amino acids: CSTSPTSGYYNEQFF. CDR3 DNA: TGCAGTACGAGCCCGACTAGCGGCTACTACAATGAGCAGTTCTTC.